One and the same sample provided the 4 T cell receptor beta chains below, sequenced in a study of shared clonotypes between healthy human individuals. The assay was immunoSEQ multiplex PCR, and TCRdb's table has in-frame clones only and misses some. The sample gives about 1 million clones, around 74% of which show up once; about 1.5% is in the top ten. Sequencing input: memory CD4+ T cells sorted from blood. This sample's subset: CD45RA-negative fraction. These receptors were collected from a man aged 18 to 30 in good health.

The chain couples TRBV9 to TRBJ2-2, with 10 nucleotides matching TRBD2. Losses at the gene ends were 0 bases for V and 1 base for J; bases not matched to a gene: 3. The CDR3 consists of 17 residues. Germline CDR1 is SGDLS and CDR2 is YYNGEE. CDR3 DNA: TGTGCCAGCAGCGTAGCTTCTAGCGGGGGGAACACCGGGGAGCTGTTTTTT. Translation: CASSVASSGGNTGELFF.

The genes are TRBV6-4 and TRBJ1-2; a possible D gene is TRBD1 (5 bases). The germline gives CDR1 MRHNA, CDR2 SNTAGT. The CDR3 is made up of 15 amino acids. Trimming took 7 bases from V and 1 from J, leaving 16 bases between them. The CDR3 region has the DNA TGTGCCAGCAATCCCGGAGGGGCTGGTAACTATGGCTACACCTTC. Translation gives CASNPGGAGNYGYTF.

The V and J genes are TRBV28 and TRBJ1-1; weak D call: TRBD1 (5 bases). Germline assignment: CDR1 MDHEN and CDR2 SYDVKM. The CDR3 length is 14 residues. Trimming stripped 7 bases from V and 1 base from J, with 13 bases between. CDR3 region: CASTPHGANTEAFF. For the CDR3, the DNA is TGTGCCAGCACCCCACACGGGGCGAACACTGAAGCTTTCTTT.

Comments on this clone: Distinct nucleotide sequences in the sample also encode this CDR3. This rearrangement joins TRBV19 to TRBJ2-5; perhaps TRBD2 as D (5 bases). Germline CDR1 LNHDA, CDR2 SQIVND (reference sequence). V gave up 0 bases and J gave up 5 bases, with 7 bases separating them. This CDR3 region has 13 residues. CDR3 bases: TGTGCCAGTAGTATAGACAGAGGGGAGACCCAGTACTTC. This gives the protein CASSIDRGETQYF.